The next 31 T cell receptor beta chains were all read from a single sample in a study of blood T cell repertoires in COVID-19. Sequencing was performed with immunoSEQ multiplex PCR; in TCRdb, only in-frame clones are kept and a portion is missing. The sample has over 130,000 clones; 84% are singletons. Specimen: peripheral blood. These receptors all stem from a man aged 25 to 45 with COVID-19, enrolled during active disease.

The chain uses TRBV18 and TRBJ1-6, with 7 bases fitting TRBD1. The CDR3 covers 16 residues. The germline CDR1 and CDR2 sequences are KGHSH and LQKENI. The ends lost 4 bases at V and 5 bases at J; junction bases unmatched: 8. The CDR3 spells CASSRSRTGDNSPLHF. CDR3 coding DNA: TGTGCCAGCTCACGTTCCCGGACAGGTGATAATTCACCCCTCCACTTT.

The J gene is TRBJ1-1, the V gene TRBV27; TRBD1 aligns across 8 bases. Germline V gene sequence: CDR1 MNHEY, CDR2 SMNVEV (reference sequence). The CDR3 spans 15 residues. V shed 11 bases and J 0 bases; nucleotides not matched to a gene: 11. CDR3 protein: CASLERTGLNTEAFF. In DNA form, the CDR3 reads TGTGCCTCCCTGGAGCGGACAGGGCTGAACACTGAAGCTTTCTTT.

This clone was seen only once. The chain recombines TRBV5-1 with TRBJ2-7; D is perhaps TRBD2 (5 bases). V lost 4 bases and J 11 bases, leaving 13 bases between the germline ends. Per the germline V gene, CDR1 is SGHRS and CDR2 is YFSETQ. The CDR3 spans 11 residues. The CDR3 DNA is TGCGCCAGCAGCAAGGACTCAGTGGAGTACTTC. It translates to CASSKDSVEYF. Full variable domain (outside the CDR3, taken from reference TRBV5-1 and TRBJ2-7): KAGVTQTPRYLIKTRGQQVTLSCSPISGHRSVSWYQQTPGQGLQFLFEYFSETQRNKGNFPGRFSGRQFSNSRSEMNVSTLELGDSALYLCASSKDSVEYFGPGTRLTVT.

This clone was detected once. The CDR3 DNA follows: TGTGCCAGCAGCTTGGGAGGAAACACTAATGAAAAACTGTTTTTT. It is translated as CASSLGGNTNEKLFF. This rearrangement joins TRBV5-5 to TRBJ1-4, with unresolved D. There are 15 residues in the CDR3. Trimming shortened V by 0 bases and J by 2 bases, and 8 bases separated the two germline ends. Per the germline V gene, CDR1 is SGHKS and CDR2 is YYEKEE (reference sequence). The whole variable domain, filled in from reference TRBV5-5 and TRBJ1-4, reads DAGVTQSPTHLIKTRGQQVTLRCSPISGHKSVSWYQQVLGQGPQFIFQYYEKEERGRGNFPDRFSARQFPNYSSELNVNALLLGDSALYLCASSLGGNTNEKLFFGSGTQLSVL.

The chain has TRBV9 and TRBJ1-4, with D perhaps TRBD1 (5 bases). The ends were cut back, 4 bases at V and 8 bases at J, with 15 bases in the middle. The CDR3 is 14 amino acids. Germline-derived CDR1 and CDR2 are SGDLS and YYNGEE. The CDR3 nucleotides are TGTGCCAGCAGCCCGTGGCCTGGGGGGGAAAAACTGTTTTTT. Translating gives CASSPWPGGEKLFF.

This clone was seen just once. The V gene is TRBV11-2, the J gene TRBJ1-5; unclear D gene. Per germline, CDR1 SGHAT and CDR2 FQNNGV. V lost 1 base, J lost 0 bases, and 7 bases lay in between. CDR3 size: 15 residues. This chain's CDR3 is CASSLGLHSNQPQHF. The CDR3 DNA follows: TGTGCCAGCAGCTTAGGACTTCATAGCAATCAGCCCCAGCATTTT.

The chain uses TRBV7-9 and TRBJ2-2; 13 bases fit TRBD2. The germline gives CDR1 SEHNR, CDR2 FQNEAQ (reference sequence). The CDR3 has 14 residues. The trim removed 11 bases at V and 9 bases at J, leaving 9 bases unmatched. In DNA, the CDR3 is TGTGCCGGCGGACTAGCGGGAGTGGGCCGGGAGCTGTTTTTT. This sequence encodes CAGGLAGVGRELFF.

This clone has just a few counts. V gene TRBV2 combines with J gene TRBJ2-7, with D uncertain. CDR3 length: 12 amino acids. Germline lookup yields CDR1 SNHLY and CDR2 FYNNEI. The ends were cut back, 2 bases at V and 3 bases at J, with 5 bases in the middle. This chain's CDR3 is CASSESNYEQYF. CDR3 bases: TGTGCCAGCAGTGAATCCAACTACGAGCAGTACTTC.

The chain recombines TRBV19 with TRBJ1-2; 9 bases map to TRBD1. CDR1 and CDR2 from the germline V gene are LNHDA and SQIVND (reference sequence). The CDR3 sequence is 13 residues long. V trimming: 6 bases; J trimming: 6 bases; junction bases outside the gene matches: 5. Here the CDR3 DNA reads TGTGCCAGTAGAATCCGGACAGGGGATGGCTACACCTTC. Its translation is CASRIRTGDGYTF.

The sample holds one count of this clone. The chain uses TRBV6-2 or TRBV6-3 and TRBJ1-1, with D tentatively TRBD1 (5 bases). With 2 bases removed from V and 4 bases from J, the gap between germline ends came to 14 bases. The length of the CDR3 is 15 residues. Germline V gene sequence: CDR1 MNHEY, CDR2 SVGEGT. This CDR3 is CASSYEAGRGTEAFF. DNA for the CDR3: TGTGCCAGCAGTTACGAGGCAGGGCGCGGCACTGAAGCTTTCTTT.

CDR3 in amino acids: CASGQGMGTEAFF. DNA of the CDR3: TGTGCCTCAGGACAGGGGATGGGGACTGAAGCTTTCTTT. V usage is TRBV2 and J usage is TRBJ1-1; 9 bases map to TRBD1. CDR1 and CDR2 (germline): SNHLY, FYNNEI. The length of the CDR3 is 13 residues. The trim removed 11 bases at V and 5 bases at J, leaving 9 bases unmatched.

The rearrangement uses TRBV9 and TRBJ1-1; a weak D match, TRBD1 (5 bases). CDR1 SGDLS and CDR2 YYNGEE come from the germline V gene. The CDR3 sequence is 15 residues long. The ends were cut back, 4 bases at V and 1 base at J, with 14 bases in the middle. CDR3 sequence: CASSPPGGRNTEAFF. CDR3 bases: TGTGCCAGCAGCCCGCCGGGGGGAAGGAACACTGAAGCTTTCTTT.

The gene calls are TRBV4-1 and TRBJ2-5, with 8 nucleotides matching TRBD2. Germline CDR1 and CDR2: MGHRA and YSYEKL. V was clipped by 2 bases and J by 1 base; unmatched bases: 3. The CDR3 length is 15 residues. The DNA for the CDR3 is TGCGCCAGCAGCCAAACGGGGGGGGGCCAAGAGACCCAGTACTTC. This translates into CASSQTGGGQETQYF.

This clone is a singleton in its sample. The gene calls are TRBV9 and TRBJ1-3; no clear D gene. Trimming took 0 bases from V and 0 from J, leaving 13 bases between them. Germline values: CDR1 SGDLS, CDR2 YYNGEE. The CDR3 has 17 amino acids. The DNA for the CDR3 is TGTGCCAGCAGCGTAGAATGGCACCAGAACTCTGGAAACACCATATATTTT. Translation: CASSVEWHQNSGNTIYF.

CDR3 sequence: CASSTGTGDSQPQHF. The CDR3, as DNA: TGTGCCAGCAGTACCGGGACAGGGGATTCCCAGCCCCAGCATTTT. The J gene is TRBJ1-5, the V gene TRBV6-5; 10 bases are shared with TRBD1. The germline V gene encodes CDR1 MNHEY and CDR2 SVGAGI. Trimming removed 5 bases from V and 7 bases from J; junction bases left unmatched: 8. CDR3 size: 15 residues.

In regard to this clone: Distinct nucleotide sequences in the sample also encode this CDR3. The chain couples TRBV2 to TRBJ1-5, with 8 bases matching TRBD1. The CDR3 length is 15 residues. Germline V CDR1 and CDR2: SNHLY, FYNNEI. The junction had 8 bases not matched to a gene; V was cut back by 8 bases and J by 2 bases. The CDR3 loop is CASRGQGAGNQPQHF. The CDR3 DNA reads as TGTGCCAGCCGGGGCCAGGGGGCAGGCAATCAGCCCCAGCATTTT.

The J gene is TRBJ1-6, the V gene TRBV27, with 7 bases aligning to TRBD1. The germline gives CDR1 MNHEY, CDR2 SMNVEV (reference sequence). The CDR3 totals 14 residues. Unmatched junction bases numbered 6, after V lost 6 bases and J lost 7 bases. CDR3: CASRVGQENSPLHF. The CDR3 DNA reads as TGTGCCAGCAGGGTTGGACAGGAGAATTCACCCCTCCACTTT.

The gene calls are TRBV30 and TRBJ2-7; the match to TRBD2 covers 8 bases. V shed 5 bases, J shed 4 bases, and the junction held 13 bases outside the gene matches. The CDR3 length is 15 residues. Germline V CDR1 and CDR2: GTSNPN, SVGIG (reference sequence). The CDR3 DNA follows: TGTGCCTGGCAAGACCGGGGGGGCCTCCCTTACGAGCAGTACTTC. Its protein product is CAWQDRGGLPYEQYF.

The rearrangement uses TRBV5-1 and TRBJ2-7; possibly TRBD1 for D (5 bases). CDR3 length equals 13 residues. Germline CDR1 SGHRS, CDR2 YFSETQ. Trimming pared 4 bases from V and 3 bases from J, leaving 11 bases between. CDR3 sequence reads: CASSPTGNYEQYF. The DNA of the CDR3 is TGCGCCAGCAGCCCTACAGGAAACTACGAGCAGTACTTC.

This clone was detected only once. The V gene is TRBV6-6, the J gene TRBJ2-1, with 9 positions matching TRBD1. This CDR3 has 16 amino acids. Germline CDR1 MNHNY, CDR2 SVGAGI (reference sequence). The trim removed 3 bases at V and 8 bases at J, leaving 11 bases unmatched. The CDR3 here is CASSYLRDRVWYEQFF. CDR3 in DNA: TGTGCCAGCAGTTATCTCCGGGACAGGGTTTGGTATGAGCAGTTCTTC.

The gene calls are TRBV29-1 and TRBJ2-2; the D is unclear. V was clipped by 3 bases and J by 6 bases, with 14 bases between them. The CDR3 loop spans 14 amino acids. CDR1 SQVTM and CDR2 ANQGSEA come from the germline V gene. In nucleotides, the CDR3 is TGCAGCGTTGAGATGCCGCGGCGACCCGGGGAGCTGTTTTTT. Translation: CSVEMPRRPGELFF.

The chain employs TRBV13 and TRBJ2-7; D perhaps matches TRBD2 (6 bases). The CDR3 sequence is 14 residues long. Germline values: CDR1 PRHDT, CDR2 FYEKMQ (reference sequence). The germline V and J ends were trimmed by 5 bases and 5 bases, with 16 bases remaining between them. CDR3 bases: TGTGCCAGCAGCGTGGGGCTAGCGCCCGACGAGCAGTACTTC. As protein: CASSVGLAPDEQYF. Complete variable domain (other parts from reference TRBV13 and TRBJ2-7): AAGVIQSPRHLIKEKRETATLKCYPIPRHDTVYWYQQGPGQDPQFLISFYEKMQSDKGSIPDRFSAQQFSDYHSELNMSSLELGDSALYFCASSVGLAPDEQYFGPGTRLTVT.

Details on this clone: In the same sample, other DNA sequences code for this CDR3. The chain is built from TRBV27 and TRBJ2-7; D is possibly TRBD2 (5 bases). Trimming took off 5 bases at V and 5 bases at J, with 22 bases between the two ends. This CDR3 comprises 16 residues. The germline gives CDR1 MNHEY, CDR2 SMNVEV (reference sequence). For the CDR3, the DNA is TGTGCCAGCAGTCCGACTTCTAGAGGGAGTCATGACGAGCAGTACTTC. It is translated as CASSPTSRGSHDEQYF.

The CDR3 coding sequence is TGTGCCAGCAGCTTGGGCAGAGACTACGAGCAGTACTTC. This codes for CASSLGRDYEQYF. The chain has TRBV7-9 and TRBJ2-7; D is unclear. Germline CDR1 and CDR2: SEHNR and FQNEAQ (reference sequence). This CDR3 is built from 13 residues. Trimming cost V 3 bases and J 3 bases, with 9 bases left between them.

This chain uses TRBV6-5 with TRBJ1-3; 7 nucleotides line up with TRBD1. CDR1 is MNHEY and CDR2 is SVGAGI in the germline V gene. The CDR3 is made up of 14 amino acids. V dropped 7 bases and J dropped 2; count of bases not matched to a gene: 5. The DNA for the CDR3 is TGTGCCAGCATCAAACAGGGGACTGGAAACACCATATATTTT. Translating gives CASIKQGTGNTIYF.

V usage is TRBV6-4 and J usage is TRBJ2-7; TRBD2 matches at 11 bases. The trim removed 4 bases at V and 0 bases at J, leaving 2 bases unmatched. CDR1 and CDR2 from the germline V gene are MRHNA and SNTAGT. This CDR3 comprises 15 residues. CDR3 nucleotides: TGTGCCAGCAGTGCCGGGACTAGCGGCTCCTACGAGCAGTACTTC. Translated, it gives CASSAGTSGSYEQYF.

V is TRBV6-5 and J is TRBJ1-1, with 8 bases identical to TRBD1. Germline V gene lookup returns CDR1 MNHEY and CDR2 SVGAGI. CDR3 length: 16 residues. The J segment lost 4 bases and the V segment lost 0 bases, leaving 7 bases of the junction unmatched. The CDR3 sequence: CASSYSFYDRGTEAFF. In nucleotides, the CDR3 is TGTGCCAGCAGTTACTCCTTCTATGACAGGGGCACTGAAGCTTTCTTT.

V is TRBV12-1 and J is TRBJ1-4; TRBD1 is the table's D call and was not checked against the DNA. TRBV12-1 is a recognized pseudogene. CDR3 size: 15 residues. CDR3 sequence: CASSSGRDSQEKLFF. Written as DNA, the CDR3 is TGTGCCAGCAGCTCGGGCCGGGACAGTCAGGAAAAACTGTTTTTT.

This chain links TRBV2 with TRBJ1-1, with a possible D match to TRBD1 (6 bases). Germline loops: CDR1 SNHLY, CDR2 FYNNEI. CDR3 length: 14 amino acids. V gave up 4 bases and J gave up 3 bases, with 12 bases separating them. CDR3: CASSVGQSHTEAFF. In nucleotides, the CDR3 is TGTGCCAGCAGTGTCGGACAGTCACACACTGAAGCTTTCTTT.

The V gene is TRBV11-2, the J gene TRBJ2-5, with TRBD1 matching over 12 bases. The CDR3 spans 16 residues. CDR1 is SGHAT, CDR2 FQNNGV, per germline. V lost 8 bases, J lost 5 bases, and 12 bases stayed unmatched. As DNA, the CDR3 is TGTGCCAGCGGCCGGGACAGGGGGCTAAGCGGGGAGACCCAGTACTTC. This codes for CASGRDRGLSGETQYF.

This clone has a single count. V is TRBV5-5 and J is TRBJ1-2; 7 nucleotides align to TRBD1. The CDR3 contains 14 residues. The germline gives CDR1 SGHKS, CDR2 YYEKEE (reference sequence). Trimming removed 4 bases from V and 4 bases from J; junction bases left unmatched: 7. The CDR3: CASSGGQVRYGYTF. The CDR3 nucleotides are TGTGCCAGCAGCGGAGGACAGGTCCGCTATGGCTACACCTTC.